The 11 T cell receptor beta chains in this list originate from one sample, sequenced in a study of low-dose radiotherapy and immunotherapy resistance in tumors. Primers used for first-strand cDNA, a TRAV- and TRBV-specific set, covered both alpha and beta chains. For amplifying TCRs, the PCR ran for approximately 21 cycles with Phusion, which was used together with a constant-region primer and the adapter on the V primers. A single record per CDR3 protein comes from TCRdb applying MiXCR to the reads. The table records more than 50,000 distinct CDR3 sequences, more than 25% of them present only once. Time point of the sample: before trial treatment. The sequencing here drew on PBMCs, taken before treatment. The receptors were gathered from a male donor with rectosigmoid adenocarcinoma.

In its sample, this clonotype was seen many times. V is TRBV18 and J is TRBJ2-7; unclear D gene. The CDR3 totals 13 residues. Germline CDR1 is KGHSH and CDR2 is LQKENI. V lost 8 bases, J lost 3 bases, and 14 bases lay in between. CDR3 coding DNA: TGTGCCAGCACCTTTAATCCTGACTACGAGCAGTACTTC. Its protein is CASTFNPDYEQYF. The whole variable domain, remainder taken from reference TRBV18 and TRBJ2-7, is NAGVMQNPRHLVRRRGQEARLRCSPMKGHSHVYWYRQLPEEGLKFMVYLQKENIIDESGMPKERFSAEFPKEGPSILRIQQVVRGDSAAYFCASTFNPDYEQYFGPGTRLTVT.

Remarks on this clonotype: A clone one base away is much larger, so this may be a read error. The gene calls are TRBV7-9 and TRBJ2-7, with D perhaps matching TRBD1 (6 bases). The CDR3 is made up of 15 amino acids. V lost 5 bases to trimming and J lost 7 bases, with 21 bases between them. Per the germline V gene, CDR1 is SEHNR and CDR2 is FQNEAQ (reference sequence). CDR3 bases: TGTGCCAGCAGCCGGAACAGGGACCCTCTGGATGAGCAGTACTTC. It codes for CASSRNRDPLDEQYF. The whole variable domain, filled in from reference TRBV7-9 and TRBJ2-7, reads DTGVSQNPRHKITKRGQNVTFRCDPISEHNRLYWYRQTLGQGPEFLTYFQNEAQLEKSRLLSDRFSAERPKGSFSTLEIQRTEQGDSAMYLCASSRNRDPLDEQYFGPGTRLTVT.

This clonotype was recorded at least ten times. The chain combines TRBV25-1 with TRBJ1-3; no definite D call. Germline V CDR1 and CDR2: MGHDK, SYGVNS. The V and J ends lost 2 bases and 4 bases respectively, with 21 bases between them. The CDR3 is 18 residues long. The CDR3 loop is CASSERIVGPEGGNTIYF. In nucleotides, the CDR3 is TGTGCCAGCAGTGAAAGGATCGTGGGCCCGGAGGGAGGAAACACCATATATTTT.

Note on this clonotype: A much larger clone sits a single nucleotide away, making a read error possible. This chain joins TRBV7-2 and TRBJ2-5; no reliable D call. V gave up 3 bases and J gave up 6 bases, with 17 bases separating them. Germline values: CDR1 SGHTA, CDR2 FQGNSA. The CDR3 sequence is 15 residues long. CDR3 sequence reads: CASSFTDGDRKTQYF. In DNA, the CDR3 is TGTGCCAGCAGCTTCACAGACGGCGACCGAAAGACCCAGTACTTC.

This clonotype showed up many times. CDR3: CASSYSTGAVSSYEQYF. CDR3 DNA sequence: TGTGCCAGCAGTTACTCAACGGGGGCGGTTAGCTCCTACGAGCAGTACTTC. The chain combines TRBV6-2 or TRBV6-3 with TRBJ2-7, with D possibly called TRBD1 or TRBD2 (6 bases each). Germline V gene data show CDR1 as MNHEY and CDR2 as SVGEGT. Trimming pared 0 bases from V and 0 bases from J, leaving 15 bases between. The CDR3 runs to 17 residues.

This clonotype was counted many times. The chain recombines TRBV7-7 with TRBJ2-1; tentatively, D is TRBD1 (7 bases). Germline assignment: CDR1 SSHAT and CDR2 FNYEAQ (reference sequence). The V end lost 8 bases, the J end lost 0 bases, and 20 bases lay between the germline ends. The CDR3 loop spans 17 amino acids. The CDR3 reads CASSTGGTESSYNEQFF. Here the CDR3 DNA reads TGTGCCAGCTCGACCGGCGGGACAGAGAGCTCCTACAATGAGCAGTTCTTC.

Many counts were recorded for this clonotype. The rearrangement uses TRBV10-3 and TRBJ2-3; 8 bases match TRBD2. The V and J ends lost 8 bases and 4 bases, in that order; junction bases with no gene match: 11. This CDR3 is 15 amino acids long. Germline CDR1 ENHRY, CDR2 SYGVKD. The CDR3 bases are TGTGCCATCGCACCTTCGGGAGGGCGGCCAGATACGCAGTATTTT. Residues: CAIAPSGGRPDTQYF.

This clonotype showed up just a few times. The V call is TRBV4-1, the J call TRBJ2-5; D remains unclear. This CDR3 spans 14 amino acids. CDR1 and CDR2 from the germline V gene are MGHRA and YSYEKL. V lost 8 bases, J lost 5 bases, and 18 bases lay in between. Written as DNA, the CDR3 is TGCGCCAGCTCCGGCGCGGATTTTCGGGAGACCCAGTACTTC. Translated: CASSGADFRETQYF.

This clonotype was observed many times. This chain links TRBV4-2 with TRBJ2-5, with 8 bases lining up with TRBD2. This CDR3 has 15 amino acids. Germline assignment: CDR1 LGHNA and CDR2 YNFKEQ. V shed 4 bases and J 3 bases; nucleotides not matched to a gene: 7. CDR3 amino acids: CASSRARGGEETQYF. The CDR3, as DNA: TGTGCCAGCAGCCGAGCACGGGGGGGGGAAGAGACCCAGTACTTC.

This clonotype was detected many times. The chain links TRBV3-1 to TRBJ2-2; D is uncertain. Germline-derived CDR1 and CDR2 are LGHDT and YNNKEL (reference sequence). V was shortened by 5 bases and J by 1 base, with 11 bases between the two germline ends. The CDR3 sequence is 15 residues long. The CDR3 region is CASSLGSGNTGELFF. CDR3 DNA: TGTGCCAGCAGCTTAGGTTCAGGGAACACCGGGGAGCTGTTTTTT. Using reference TRBV3-1 and TRBJ2-2 for the parts outside the CDR3, the full variable domain is DTAVSQTPKYLVTQMGNDKSIKCEQNLGHDTMYWYKQDSKKFLKIMFSYNNKELIINETVPNRFSPKSPDKAHLNLHINSLELGDSAVYFCASSLGSGNTGELFFGEGSRLTVL.

In its sample, this clonotype was seen a few times. The chain is built from TRBV30 and TRBJ1-4; D gene uncertain. This CDR3 has 12 amino acids. Germline V gene sequence: CDR1 GTSNPN, CDR2 SVGIG (reference sequence). V dropped 8 bases and J dropped 8 bases, with 15 bases sitting between them. CDR3 region: CATSREGEKLFF. The DNA for the CDR3 is TGTGCCACCAGCCGGGAGGGAGAAAAACTGTTTTTT.